Listed here are 7 T cell receptor beta chains from one sample, sequenced in a study of blood T cell repertoires in COVID-19. TCRdb's copy holds only in-frame clones and misses some; the assay was immunoSEQ multiplex PCR. The table has about 270,000 clones, around 92% seen once. Sequenced sample: PBMCs or T cells enriched from blood (not recorded which). Receptor source: a woman between 55 and 75 years old who had recovered from COVID-19.

CDR3 loop: CASIKGGKGTDTQYF. Here the CDR3 DNA reads TGTGCCAGCATTAAAGGGGGCAAGGGGACAGATACGCAGTATTTT. This chain links TRBV27 with TRBJ2-3, with 7 bases identical to TRBD1. The junction had 10 bases not matched to a gene; V was cut back by 7 bases and J by 3 bases. The CDR3 loop spans 15 amino acids. CDR1 is MNHEY, CDR2 SMNVEV, per germline (reference sequence).

The chain uses TRBV10-3 and TRBJ1-2; D call uncertain. The CDR3 contains 14 residues. Germline-derived CDR1 and CDR2 are ENHRY and SYGVKD. Trimming shortened V by 6 bases and J by 2 bases, and 13 bases separated the two germline ends. The CDR3 protein is CAIRGAGLNYGYTF. CDR3 nucleotide sequence: TGTGCCATCAGGGGAGCGGGGTTGAACTATGGCTACACCTTC.

This chain joins TRBV5-1 and TRBJ2-1, with 8 nucleotides matching TRBD1. CDR3 size: 17 residues. V was clipped by 4 bases and J by 8 bases; unmatched bases: 17. The germline V gene encodes CDR1 SGHRS and CDR2 YFSETQ. This CDR3 reads CASSLRDRRISTDEQFF. For the CDR3, the DNA is TGCGCCAGCAGCCTCCGGGACAGGAGGATAAGTACGGATGAGCAGTTCTTC.

The chain employs TRBV5-4 and TRBJ2-1, with TRBD2 matching over 10 bases. The CDR3 runs to 14 residues. Germline V gene lookup returns CDR1 SGHNT and CDR2 YYREEE (reference sequence). Trimming cost V 3 bases and J 9 bases; bases outside gene matches: 6. The CDR3 protein is CASSYSAGGREQFF. CDR3 sequence (DNA): TGTGCCAGCAGCTATTCAGCGGGGGGGCGTGAGCAGTTCTTC.

This clone was recorded a few times. The chain is built from TRBV4-1 and TRBJ2-3; the D gene is possibly TRBD2 (6 bases). CDR1 and CDR2 from the germline V gene are MGHRA and YSYEKL. The CDR3 extends over 15 amino acids. V gave up 4 bases and J gave up 5 bases, with 16 bases separating them. The CDR3 nucleotides read TGCGCCAGCAGCCGGGGCGGGCCAGCGGGAGATACGCAGTATTTT. It encodes CASSRGGPAGDTQYF.

The V gene is TRBV2, the J gene TRBJ1-5; 7 bases map to TRBD1. CDR1 is SNHLY, CDR2 FYNNEI, per germline. This CDR3 has 15 residues. V lost 4 bases to trimming and J lost 2 bases; unmatched junction nucleotides: 5. The CDR3 coding sequence is TGTGCCAGCAGTGCCATAACAGGGGGCAATCAGCCCCAGCATTTT. It codes for CASSAITGGNQPQHF.

The chain joins TRBV28 to TRBJ1-3; 8 bases are shared with TRBD1. The CDR3 covers 17 residues. Germline values: CDR1 MDHEN, CDR2 SYDVKM. Trimming took 5 bases from V and 0 from J; bases not matched to a gene: 9. The chain's CDR3 is CASSGTLGQGSGNTIYF. The CDR3 DNA is TGTGCCAGCAGTGGAACTCTCGGACAGGGCTCTGGAAACACCATATATTTT.